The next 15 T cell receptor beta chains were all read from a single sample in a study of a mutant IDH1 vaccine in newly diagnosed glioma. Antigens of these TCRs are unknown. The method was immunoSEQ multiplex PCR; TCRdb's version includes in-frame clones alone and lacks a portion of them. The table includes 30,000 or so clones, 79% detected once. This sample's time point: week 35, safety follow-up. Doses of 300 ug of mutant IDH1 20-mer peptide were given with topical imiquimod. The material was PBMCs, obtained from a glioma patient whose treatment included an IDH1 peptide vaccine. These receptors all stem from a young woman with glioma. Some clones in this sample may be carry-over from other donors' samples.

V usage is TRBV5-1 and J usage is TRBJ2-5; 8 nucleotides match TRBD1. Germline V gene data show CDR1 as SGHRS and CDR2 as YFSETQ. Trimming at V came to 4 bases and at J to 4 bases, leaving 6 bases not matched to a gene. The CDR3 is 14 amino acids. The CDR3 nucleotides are TGCGCCAGCAGCCTCGGGCAGGGGGCAGAGACCCAGTACTTC. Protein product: CASSLGQGAETQYF. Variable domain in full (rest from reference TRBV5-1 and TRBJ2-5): KAGVTQTPRYLIKTRGQQVTLSCSPISGHRSVSWYQQTPGQGLQFLFEYFSETQRNKGNFPGRFSGRQFSNSRSEMNVSTLELGDSALYLCASSLGQGAETQYFGPGTRLLVL.

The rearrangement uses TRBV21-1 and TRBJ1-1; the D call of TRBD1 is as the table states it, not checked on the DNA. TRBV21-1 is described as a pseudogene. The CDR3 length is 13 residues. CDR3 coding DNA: TGTGCCAGCATCTTACAGGGGGCGGCTGAAGCTTTCTTT. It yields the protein CASILQGAAEAFF.

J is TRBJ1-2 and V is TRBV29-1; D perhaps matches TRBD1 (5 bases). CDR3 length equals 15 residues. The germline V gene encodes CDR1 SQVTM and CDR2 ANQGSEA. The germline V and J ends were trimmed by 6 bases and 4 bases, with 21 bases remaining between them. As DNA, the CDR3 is TGCAGCGTGGACACCAGGGTCGGGGGTTTCTATGGCTACACCTTC. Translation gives CSVDTRVGGFYGYTF. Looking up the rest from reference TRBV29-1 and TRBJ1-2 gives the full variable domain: SAVISQKPSRDICQRGTSLTIQCQVDSQVTMMFWYRQQPGQSLTLIATANQGSEATYESGFVIDKFPISRPNLTFSTLTVSNMSPEDSSIYLCSVDTRVGGFYGYTFGSGTRLTVV.

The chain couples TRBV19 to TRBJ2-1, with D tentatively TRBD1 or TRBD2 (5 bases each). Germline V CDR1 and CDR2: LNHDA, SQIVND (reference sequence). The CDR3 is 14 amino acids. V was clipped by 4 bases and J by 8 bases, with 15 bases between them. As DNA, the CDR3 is TGTGCCAGTAGTAATTATGGGACCGACGATGAGCAGTTCTTC. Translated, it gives CASSNYGTDDEQFF. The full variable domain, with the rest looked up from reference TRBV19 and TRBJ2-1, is DGGITQSPKYLFRKEGQNVTLSCEQNLNHDAMYWYRQDPGQGLRLIYYSQIVNDFQKGDIAEGYSVSREKKESFPLTVTSAQKNPTAFYLCASSNYGTDDEQFFGPGTRLTVL.

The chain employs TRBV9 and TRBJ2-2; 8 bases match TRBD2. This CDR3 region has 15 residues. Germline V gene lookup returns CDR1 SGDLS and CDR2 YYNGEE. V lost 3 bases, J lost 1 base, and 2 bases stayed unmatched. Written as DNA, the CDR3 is TGTGCCAGCAGCGGCGGGGGGCGGAACACCGGGGAGCTGTTTTTT. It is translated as CASSGGGRNTGELFF.

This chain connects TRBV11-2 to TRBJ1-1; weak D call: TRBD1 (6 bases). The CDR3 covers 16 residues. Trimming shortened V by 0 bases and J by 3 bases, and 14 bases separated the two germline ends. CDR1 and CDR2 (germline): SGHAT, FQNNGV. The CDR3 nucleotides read TGTGCCAGCAGCTTAGATAATGGGGGGGCGTACACTGAAGCTTTCTTT. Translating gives CASSLDNGGAYTEAFF.

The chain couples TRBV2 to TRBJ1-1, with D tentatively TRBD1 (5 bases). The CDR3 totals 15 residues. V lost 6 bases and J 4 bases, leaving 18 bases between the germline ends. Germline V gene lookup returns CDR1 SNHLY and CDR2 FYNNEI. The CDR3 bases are TGTGCCAGCAGCCCCGGGTGGGGCGGGAGCACTGAAGCTTTCTTT. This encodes CASSPGWGGSTEAFF.

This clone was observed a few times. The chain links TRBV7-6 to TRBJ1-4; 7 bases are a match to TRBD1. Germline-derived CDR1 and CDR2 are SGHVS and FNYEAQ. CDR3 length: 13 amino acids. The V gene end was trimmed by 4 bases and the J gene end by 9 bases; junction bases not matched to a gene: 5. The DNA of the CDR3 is TGTGCCAGCAGCTCAGGGGGGGAGAAAAAACTGTTTTTT. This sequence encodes CASSSGGEKKLFF.

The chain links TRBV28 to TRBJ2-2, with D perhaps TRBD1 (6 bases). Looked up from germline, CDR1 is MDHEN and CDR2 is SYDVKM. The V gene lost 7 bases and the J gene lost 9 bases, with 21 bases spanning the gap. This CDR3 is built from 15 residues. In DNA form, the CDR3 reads TGTGCCAGCACTTTGTCGGGAAAGGGGGACCGGGAGCTGTTTTTT. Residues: CASTLSGKGDRELFF.

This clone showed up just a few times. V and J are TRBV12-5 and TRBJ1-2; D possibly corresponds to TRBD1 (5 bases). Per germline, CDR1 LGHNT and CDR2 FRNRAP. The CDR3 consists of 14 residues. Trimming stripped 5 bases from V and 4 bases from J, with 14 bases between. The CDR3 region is CASGTRVTGYGYTF. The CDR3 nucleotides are TGTGCTAGTGGTACCAGGGTTACGGGCTATGGCTACACCTTC.

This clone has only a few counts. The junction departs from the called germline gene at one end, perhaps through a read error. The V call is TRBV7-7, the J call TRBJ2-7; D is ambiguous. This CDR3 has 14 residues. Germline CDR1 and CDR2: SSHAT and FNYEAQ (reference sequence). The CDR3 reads CASSLGPLSYEQYF. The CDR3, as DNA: TGTGCTAGCAGCTTAGGGCCCCTGTCCTACGAGCAGTACTTC.

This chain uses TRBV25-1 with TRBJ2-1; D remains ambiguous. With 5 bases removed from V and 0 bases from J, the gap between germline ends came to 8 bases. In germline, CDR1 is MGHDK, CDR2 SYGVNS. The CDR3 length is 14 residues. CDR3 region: CASSPGNSYNEQFF. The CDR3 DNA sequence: TGTGCCAGCAGTCCTGGTAACTCCTACAATGAGCAGTTCTTC.

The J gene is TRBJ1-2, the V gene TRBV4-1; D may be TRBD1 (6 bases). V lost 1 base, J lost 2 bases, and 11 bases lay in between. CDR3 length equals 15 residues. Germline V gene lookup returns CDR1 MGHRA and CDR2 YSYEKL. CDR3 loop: CASSQGFRGNYGYTF. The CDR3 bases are TGCGCCAGCAGCCAAGGGTTTAGGGGGAACTATGGCTACACCTTC.

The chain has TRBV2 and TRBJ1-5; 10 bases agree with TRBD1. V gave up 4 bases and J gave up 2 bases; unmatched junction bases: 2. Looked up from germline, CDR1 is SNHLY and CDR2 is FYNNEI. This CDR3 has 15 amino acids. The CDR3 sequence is CASSGQGAGNQPQHF. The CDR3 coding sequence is TGTGCCAGCAGTGGACAGGGGGCTGGCAATCAGCCCCAGCATTTT.

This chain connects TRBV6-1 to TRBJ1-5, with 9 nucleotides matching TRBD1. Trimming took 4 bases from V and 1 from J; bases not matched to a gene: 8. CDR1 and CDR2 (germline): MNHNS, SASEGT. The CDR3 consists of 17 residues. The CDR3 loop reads CASSAGTGIRSNQPQHF. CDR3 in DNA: TGTGCCAGCAGTGCCGGGACAGGGATAAGGAGCAATCAGCCCCAGCATTTT.